This T cell receptor (beta chain) appears in the sequencing data of a study of blood T cell repertoires in COVID-19. Study as a whole: Sources were T cells, B-cell-depleted T cells, or PBMCs; the material itself was cDNA or gDNA.

V lost 3 bases and J lost 4, with 10 bases in between. Looked up from germline, CDR1 is DFQATT and CDR2 is SNEGSKA (reference sequence). The length of the CDR3 is 13 residues. The data were produced by immunoSEQ multiplex PCR, yet TCRdb's version contains in-frame clones alone and is incomplete. The sample contains 250,000 or so clones, about 80% of which appear only once. The chain links TRBV20-1 to TRBJ2-1, with D uncertain. This TCR came from a man between 45 and 60 years old who had recovered from COVID-19. The sample was PBMCs or T cells enriched from blood (not recorded which). The CDR3 DNA follows: TGCAGTGCTAGTGGTCCCACTTACAATGAGCAGTTCTTC. Protein product: CSASGPTYNEQFF.